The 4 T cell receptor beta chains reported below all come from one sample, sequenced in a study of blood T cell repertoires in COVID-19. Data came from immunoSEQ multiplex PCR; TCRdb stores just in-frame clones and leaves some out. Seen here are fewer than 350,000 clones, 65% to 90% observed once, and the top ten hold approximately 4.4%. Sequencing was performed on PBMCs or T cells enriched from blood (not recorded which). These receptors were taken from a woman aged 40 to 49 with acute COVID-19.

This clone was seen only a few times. CDR3 DNA sequence: TGTGCCAGCGGGGGGGACGGGAGGCAAATAGGGAACACTGAAGCTTTCTTT. Its translation: CASGGDGRQIGNTEAFF. The chain carries TRBV28 and TRBJ1-1; possibly TRBD1 for D (5 bases). The CDR3 contains 17 residues. V was cut by 8 bases and J by 1 base, with 23 bases left in between. From germline, CDR1 is MDHEN and CDR2 SYDVKM.

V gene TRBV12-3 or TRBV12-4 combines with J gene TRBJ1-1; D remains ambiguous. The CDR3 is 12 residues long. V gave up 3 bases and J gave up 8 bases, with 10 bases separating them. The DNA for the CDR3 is TGTGCCAGCAGTTTCGGACGGGAAGAAGCTTTCTTT. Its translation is CASSFGREEAFF.

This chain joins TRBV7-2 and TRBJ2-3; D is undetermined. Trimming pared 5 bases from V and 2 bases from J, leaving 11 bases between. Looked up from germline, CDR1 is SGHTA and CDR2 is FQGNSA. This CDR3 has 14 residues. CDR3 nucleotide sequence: TGTGCCAGCAGCGGAAACTACAACACAGATACGCAGTATTTT. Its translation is CASSGNYNTDTQYF.

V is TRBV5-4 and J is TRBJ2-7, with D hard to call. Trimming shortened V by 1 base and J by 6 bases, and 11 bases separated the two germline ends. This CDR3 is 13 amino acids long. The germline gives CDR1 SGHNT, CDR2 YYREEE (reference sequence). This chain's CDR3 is CASSLFNGREQYF. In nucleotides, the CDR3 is TGTGCCAGCAGCTTGTTTAATGGCCGCGAGCAGTACTTC.